One TCR beta chain is described in this entry. The sample originates from a study of T cells after yellow fever vaccination. Study as a whole: Fractions with few cells were prepared using SMART-Seq v4 Ultra Low Input.

Each CDR3 protein is one row after TCRdb ran MiXCR on the 5' RACE reads. The data hold about 140,000 distinct CDR3 sequences, with approximately 7.7% observed a single time. The CDR3 covers 20 residues. CDR1 and CDR2 (germline): SGHVS, FNYEAQ. The ends lost 5 bases at V and 7 bases at J; junction bases unmatched: 22. This chain uses TRBV7-6 with TRBJ2-2, with 10 positions matching TRBD2. The source was CD4+ T cells sorted from PBMCs, collected 5 days after the yellow fever booster vaccination. The receptor was isolated from a man aged 25 to 45 who received the YFV17D yellow fever vaccine. The CDR3 loop is CASSPHDRLAGVGNFGELFF. DNA of the CDR3: TGTGCCAGCAGCCCGCACGACCGGCTAGCGGGAGTGGGGAATTTCGGGGAGCTGTTTTTT. Using reference TRBV7-6 and TRBJ2-2 for the parts outside the CDR3, the full variable domain is GAGVSQSPRYKVTKRGQDVALRCDPISGHVSLYWYRQALGQGPEFLTYFNYEAQQDKSGLPNDRFSAERPEGSISTLTIQRTEQRDSAMYRCASSPHDRLAGVGNFGELFFGEGSRLTVL.